Shown below are 29 T cell receptor beta chains from a single sample sequenced in a study of control samples from healthy donors and cancer patients. Libraries were prepared by immunoSEQ multiplex PCR; TCRdb keeps only in-frame clonotypes and omits some of them. The table records around 68,000 clones, approximately 84% of them present only once. Sample: PBMCs. The receptors come from a woman between 45 and 65 years old with lung cancer.

The rearrangement joins TRBV19 to TRBJ1-2; 8 bases are a match to TRBD1. This CDR3 spans 16 amino acids. CDR1 is LNHDA and CDR2 is SQIVND in the germline V gene (reference sequence). V dropped 9 bases and J dropped 8; count of bases not matched to a gene: 20. The CDR3 DNA sequence: TGTGCCAGCCAGTATACCCCTCTGGACAGGGTGAGGGGCTACACCTTC. Encoded protein: CASQYTPLDRVRGYTF. The complete variable domain, with remaining parts taken from reference TRBV19 and TRBJ1-2, reads DGGITQSPKYLFRKEGQNVTLSCEQNLNHDAMYWYRQDPGQGLRLIYYSQIVNDFQKGDIAEGYSVSREKKESFPLTVTSAQKNPTAFYLCASQYTPLDRVRGYTFGSGTRLTVV.

The CDR3 region has the DNA TGTGCCAGCAGCCAGGTTACAGGGACGGGCACTGAAGCTTTCTTT. Translating gives CASSQVTGTGTEAFF. V usage is TRBV13 and J usage is TRBJ1-1; TRBD1 might be the D (6 bases). With 5 bases removed from V and 4 bases from J, the gap between germline ends came to 17 bases. Looked up from germline, CDR1 is PRHDT and CDR2 is FYEKMQ (reference sequence). The CDR3 spans 15 residues.

This chain connects TRBV5-1 to TRBJ2-7; tentative D call: TRBD1 (5 bases). The CDR3 loop spans 15 amino acids. The V gene lost 0 bases and the J gene lost 0 bases, with 10 bases spanning the gap. The germline gives CDR1 SGHRS, CDR2 YFSETQ. CDR3 residues: CASSLEGDTSYEQYF. CDR3 DNA: TGCGCCAGCAGCTTGGAAGGGGATACCTCCTACGAGCAGTACTTC.

The chain links TRBV4-2 to TRBJ1-3; D may be TRBD1 (5 bases). The CDR3 is 15 amino acids. CDR1 LGHNA and CDR2 YNFKEQ come from the germline V gene. V lost 3 bases and J 7 bases, leaving 16 bases between the germline ends. CDR3 amino acids: CASSHPDGGVNTIYF. The CDR3 nucleotides read TGTGCCAGCAGCCATCCGGACGGAGGGGTGAACACCATATATTTT.

The genes are TRBV19 and TRBJ2-5; D uncertain. The CDR3 contains 14 residues. The ends were cut back, 1 base at V and 1 base at J, with 7 bases in the middle. Germline CDR1 reads LNHDA; CDR2 reads SQIVND (reference sequence). The CDR3 nucleotides read TGTGCCAGTAGTATAGTAGGCAGCCAAGAGACCCAGTACTTC. It specifies CASSIVGSQETQYF.

The rearrangement joins TRBV5-1 to TRBJ1-1; D is unresolved. Germline V gene sequence: CDR1 SGHRS, CDR2 YFSETQ. Deletions cut 0 bases from V and 5 bases from J, with 17 bases between. The CDR3 length is 16 residues. The CDR3, as DNA: TGCGCCAGCAGCTTGGGAGGAAGAGAAGGTAGAACTGAAGCTTTCTTT. Its protein product is CASSLGGREGRTEAFF.

The chain employs TRBV30 and TRBJ1-5; no clear D. Germline assignment: CDR1 GTSNPN and CDR2 SVGIG (reference sequence). This CDR3 is built from 13 residues. V was pared by 5 bases and J by 3 bases, with 11 bases between. CDR3: CAWSGELNQPQHF. The CDR3 DNA is TGTGCCTGGTCCGGGGAACTCAATCAGCCCCAGCATTTT.

For this clone: Different DNA sequences within this sample yield the same CDR3. V and J are TRBV27 and TRBJ2-5, with unresolved D. Trimming left V 3 bases short and J 1 base short, with 0 bases between. Germline values: CDR1 MNHEY, CDR2 SMNVEV (reference sequence). The CDR3 is made up of 11 amino acids. CDR3: CASSFQETQYF. In nucleotides, the CDR3 is TGTGCCAGCAGTTTCCAAGAGACCCAGTACTTC.

The chain combines TRBV7-2 with TRBJ1-5, with no clear D. Germline V gives CDR1 SGHTA, CDR2 FQGNSA. This CDR3 is 14 amino acids long. V lost 1 base, J lost 9 bases, and 13 bases lay in between. The CDR3 here is CASSLVLGSGPQHF. The CDR3 DNA is TGTGCCAGCAGCTTAGTATTAGGCTCGGGGCCCCAGCATTTT.

In this sample, this clone turned up once. The chain uses TRBV7-9 and TRBJ1-2; 9 bases are a match to TRBD1. J was trimmed by 5 bases and V by 2 bases; bases with no gene match: 9. This CDR3 spans 16 amino acids. Per germline, CDR1 SEHNR and CDR2 FQNEAQ (reference sequence). The CDR3 spells CASSLSSGQGGYGYTF. The CDR3 nucleotides read TGTGCCAGCAGCTTATCGTCGGGACAGGGAGGGTATGGCTACACCTTC.

The rearrangement uses TRBV18 and TRBJ2-1; D uncertain. Germline CDR1 is KGHSH and CDR2 is LQKENI. V was pared by 1 base and J by 0 bases, with 4 bases between. CDR3 length equals 14 residues. DNA for the CDR3: TGTGCCAGCTCACCACGGGACTCCTACAATGAGCAGTTCTTC. Amino acids: CASSPRDSYNEQFF.

This clone was detected once. The chain uses TRBV27 and TRBJ2-1, with D possibly matching TRBD2 (7 bases). This CDR3 has 14 amino acids. Germline V gene data show CDR1 as MNHEY and CDR2 as SMNVEV (reference sequence). The V gene lost 7 bases and the J gene lost 5 bases, with 15 bases spanning the gap. The CDR3 region is CASIKGGNHNEQFF. DNA for the CDR3: TGTGCCAGCATCAAGGGGGGGAACCACAATGAGCAGTTCTTC.

The V gene is TRBV7-2, the J gene TRBJ1-6; TRBD1 agrees at 8 bases. Germline loops: CDR1 SGHTA, CDR2 FQGNSA. This CDR3 is built from 15 residues. With V trimmed by 3 bases and J by 6 bases, 4 bases remained unmatched. For the CDR3, the DNA is TGTGCCAGCAGCTTCCAGACAGGGGTTAATTCACCCCTCCACTTT. Its protein is CASSFQTGVNSPLHF. Supplemented by reference TRBV7-2 and TRBJ1-6, the full variable domain reads GAGVSQSPSNKVTEKGKDVELRCDPISGHTALYWYRQSLGQGLEFLIYFQGNSAPDKSGLPSDRFSAERTGGSVSTLTIQRTQQEDSAVYLCASSFQTGVNSPLHFGNGTRLTVT.

V is TRBV7-3 and J is TRBJ2-3, with a tentative D call TRBD2 (6 bases). The CDR3 is 13 residues long. The germline V gene has CDR1 SGHTA and CDR2 FQGTGA. Trimming removed 4 bases from V and 5 bases from J, with 10 bases in between. CDR3 sequence: CASSSVGGDTQYF. The CDR3 DNA follows: TGTGCCAGCAGCTCTGTCGGGGGAGATACGCAGTATTTT.

The CDR3 is CASGSQGINTEAFF. CDR3 DNA sequence: TGTGCTAGTGGGTCGCAGGGAATTAACACTGAAGCTTTCTTT. The chain combines TRBV12-5 with TRBJ1-1, with D perhaps TRBD1 (5 bases). Germline CDR1 LGHNT, CDR2 FRNRAP. This CDR3 comprises 14 residues. The V end was cut by 6 bases, the J end by 2 bases, with 13 bases between.

This rearrangement joins TRBV4-1 to TRBJ1-1, with D unclear. Trimming took 0 bases from V and 8 from J, leaving 10 bases between them. CDR1 MGHRA and CDR2 YSYEKL come from the germline V gene. The CDR3 is 13 amino acids. CDR3 residues: CASSQDGGYEAFF. The CDR3 region has the DNA TGCGCCAGCAGCCAAGACGGAGGGTACGAAGCTTTCTTT.

The rearrangement uses TRBV24-1 and TRBJ1-2; D is undetermined. Germline V CDR1 and CDR2: KGHDR, SFDVKD. The CDR3 spans 12 residues. Trimming left V 2 bases short and J 6 bases short, with 6 bases between. CDR3 nucleotides: TGTGCCACCAGTGATTCGCGGGATGGCTACACCTTC. This codes for CATSDSRDGYTF.

The chain recombines TRBV24-1 with TRBJ1-1; D is unclear. V was clipped by 1 base and J by 4 bases, with 6 bases between them. CDR3 size: 13 residues. Germline CDR1 and CDR2: KGHDR and SFDVKD. For the CDR3, the DNA is TGTGCCACCAGTGATTTTGAGTTCACTGAAGCTTTCTTT. Amino acid sequence: CATSDFEFTEAFF.

J is TRBJ1-1 and V is TRBV15; no clear D. The CDR3 runs 13 residues. The germline V gene has CDR1 LNHNV and CDR2 YYDKDF (reference sequence). Trimming took 11 bases from V and 0 from J, leaving 13 bases between them. CDR3 amino acids: CAAARLMNTEAFF. The CDR3 coding sequence is TGTGCCGCAGCACGGTTAATGAACACTGAAGCTTTCTTT. Looking up the rest from reference TRBV15 and TRBJ1-1 gives the full variable domain: DAMVIQNPRYQVTQFGKPVTLSCSQTLNHNVMYWYQQKSSQAPKLLFHYYDKDFNNEADTPDNFQSRRPNTSFCFLDIRSPGLGDTAMYLCAAARLMNTEAFFGQGTRLTVV.

This clone was counted a few times. The chain links TRBV3-1 (or the pseudogene TRBV3-2) to TRBJ2-1; D may be TRBD2 (6 bases). The CDR3 spans 15 residues. Per germline, CDR1 LGHDT and CDR2 YNNKEL (reference sequence). The V and J ends lost 1 base and 7 bases respectively, with 14 bases between them. CDR3 amino acids: CASSQGGRFGNEQFF. The DNA of the CDR3 is TGTGCCAGCAGCCAAGGAGGGAGGTTCGGGAATGAGCAGTTCTTC.

The chain is built from TRBV9 and TRBJ1-1; D unresolved. V lost 0 bases and J 5 bases, leaving 8 bases between the germline ends. The CDR3 runs to 13 residues. CDR1 and CDR2 from the germline V gene are SGDLS and YYNGEE. The CDR3 DNA sequence: TGTGCCAGCAGCGTAGGCCCGGTAACTGAAGCTTTCTTT. Residues: CASSVGPVTEAFF.

V usage is TRBV5-1 and J usage is TRBJ1-1; the match to TRBD1 covers 10 bases. The CDR3 contains 16 residues. The V gene's germline CDR1 is SGHRS and CDR2 YFSETQ. The V gene end was trimmed by 4 bases and the J gene end by 1 base; junction bases not matched to a gene: 7. CDR3 residues: CASSPTGGYRNTEAFF. CDR3 coding DNA: TGCGCCAGCAGCCCGACAGGGGGCTACAGGAACACTGAAGCTTTCTTT.

This clone was detected a few times. The CDR3 is CASGIYRVRNDTEAFF. The CDR3 region has the DNA TGCGCCAGCGGAATTTACAGGGTGCGGAACGACACTGAAGCTTTCTTT. The V gene is TRBV5-1, the J gene TRBJ1-1; tentative D call: TRBD1 (6 bases). CDR1 is SGHRS and CDR2 is YFSETQ in the germline V gene. Between the trimmed V and J ends, which lost 7 bases and 3 bases, there was a span of 22 bases. CDR3 length equals 16 residues.

This chain joins TRBV18 and TRBJ2-7; D is possibly TRBD1 (6 bases). V lost 0 bases and J 5 bases, leaving 14 bases between the germline ends. CDR1 KGHSH and CDR2 LQKENI come from the germline V gene. The CDR3 runs 15 residues. CDR3 sequence: CASSPPGQGRNEQYF. CDR3 DNA sequence: TGTGCCAGCTCACCACCGGGGCAGGGGAGAAACGAGCAGTACTTC.

The chain uses TRBV2 and TRBJ1-1; TRBD1 is a possible D gene (5 bases). Looked up from germline, CDR1 is SNHLY and CDR2 is FYNNEI. The CDR3 runs to 15 residues. The ends were cut back, 7 bases at V and 0 bases at J, with 15 bases in the middle. CDR3 DNA: TGTGCCAGCATTGGACGGGGGAGGTTGAACACTGAAGCTTTCTTT. Translated: CASIGRGRLNTEAFF.

The rearrangement joins TRBV6-6 to TRBJ2-3, with TRBD1 as a possible D gene (5 bases). Germline values: CDR1 MNHNY, CDR2 SVGAGI (reference sequence). V was trimmed by 7 bases and J by 2 bases, leaving 16 bases between them. This CDR3 has 15 amino acids. CDR3 DNA sequence: TGTGCCAGCATCGCGACAGCGACAAACACAGATACGCAGTATTTT. The encoded protein is CASIATATNTDTQYF.

This sequence joins TRBV6-5 and TRBJ1-6, with 9 bases matching TRBD1. With 6 bases clipped from V and 6 bases from J, the junction kept 6 bases outside the gene matches. Germline V gene lookup returns CDR1 MNHEY and CDR2 SVGAGI. This CDR3 spans 15 amino acids. The CDR3 DNA sequence: TGTGCCAGCAGAATACAGGGGGCAAGTAATTCACCCCTCCACTTT. It encodes CASRIQGASNSPLHF.

J is TRBJ2-7 and V is TRBV28, with a possible D match to TRBD2 (5 bases). This CDR3 contains 14 residues. Trimming stripped 4 bases from V and 2 bases from J, with 12 bases between. Germline lookup yields CDR1 MDHEN and CDR2 SYDVKM. As DNA, the CDR3 is TGTGCCAGCAGTTCCCGGGGAAATCCCTACGAGCAGTACTTC. It is translated as CASSSRGNPYEQYF. The full variable domain, its missing parts supplied by reference TRBV28 and TRBJ2-7, is DVKVTQSSRYLVKRTGEKVFLECVQDMDHENMFWYRQDPGLGLRLIYFSYDVKMKEKGDIPEGYSVSREKKERFSLILESASTNQTSMYLCASSSRGNPYEQYFGPGTRLTVT.

V and J are TRBV24-1 and TRBJ1-2, with D perhaps TRBD1 (5 bases). CDR3 length: 13 residues. V lost 7 bases, J lost 7 bases, and 15 bases lay in between. CDR1 is KGHDR and CDR2 is SFDVKD in the germline V gene. CDR3: CATSDRAMIGYTF. DNA of the CDR3: TGTGCCACCAGCGACAGAGCTATGATTGGCTACACCTTC.